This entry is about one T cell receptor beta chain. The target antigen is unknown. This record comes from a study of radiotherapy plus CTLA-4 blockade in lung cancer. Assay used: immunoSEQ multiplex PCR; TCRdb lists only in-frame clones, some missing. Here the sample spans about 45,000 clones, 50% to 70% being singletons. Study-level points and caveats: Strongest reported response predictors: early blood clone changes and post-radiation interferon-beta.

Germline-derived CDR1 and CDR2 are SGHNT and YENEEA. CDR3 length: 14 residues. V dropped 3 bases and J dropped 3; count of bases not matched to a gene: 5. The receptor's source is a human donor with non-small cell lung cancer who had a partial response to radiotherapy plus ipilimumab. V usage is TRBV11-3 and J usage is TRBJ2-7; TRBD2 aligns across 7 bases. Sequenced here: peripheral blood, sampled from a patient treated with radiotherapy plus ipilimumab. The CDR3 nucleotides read TGTGCCAGCAGCTTGGGAGGGGACGGCTACGAGCAGTACTTC. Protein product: CASSLGGDGYEQYF.